The T cell receptor beta chain described here comes from a study of tumor-infiltrating lymphocytes in localized non-small cell lung cancer. Study context: Tumor tissue and non-adjacent uninvolved lung came from each patient.

Germline CDR1 MNHNS, CDR2 SASEGT. The germline V and J ends were trimmed by 6 bases and 12 bases, with 6 bases remaining between them. The CDR3 sequence is 9 residues long. Regarding this clone: What it binds is not known.

Measured with immunoSEQ multiplex PCR; TCRdb has only the in-frame clones, and not every one. The sample shows about 16,000 clones, around three quarters of them seen only once. Whole-study results and caveats: Available tissue quantity limited TCR sequencing to a patient subset. Compared with uninvolved lung, tumors showed higher T cell infiltration by TCRbeta sequencing. Tumor T-cell fraction was not associated with recurrence-free survival.

J is TRBJ2-1 and V is TRBV6-1; no clear D. Sample: lung tumor tissue. This clonotype originated in a human donor with non-small cell lung cancer. As DNA, the CDR3 is TGTGCCAGCAGCAGAAGGCAGTTCTTC. Translating it yields CASSRRQFF.